Sequencing of this T cell receptor (beta chain) was carried out in a study. Via MiXCR, TCRdb re-called the reads, giving one row per CDR3 protein. The sample has over a hundred distinct CDR3 sequences, roughly 30% seen once. The sample comprised CD8+ T cells (not recorded whether cultured). These receptors were collected from a male donor.

V is TRBV11-2 and J is TRBJ2-2, with TRBD1 matching 10 bases. J gave up 7 bases and V 3 bases, and 11 bases lay outside the gene matches. The V gene's germline CDR1 is SGHAT and CDR2 FQNNGV. This CDR3 comprises 17 residues. In nucleotides, the CDR3 is TGTGCCAGCAGCTTGACAGGGGGCGTATCGGGCAACGGGGAGCTGTTTTTT. Residues: CASSLTGGVSGNGELFF. Full variable domain (rest looked up from reference TRBV11-2 and TRBJ2-2): EAGVAQSPRYKIIEKRQSVAFWCNPISGHATLYWYQQILGQGPKLLIQFQNNGVVDDSQLPKDRFSAERLKGVDSTLKIQPAKLEDSAVYLCASSLTGGVSGNGELFFGEGSRLTVL.